The 15 T cell receptor beta chains below were found in one sample sequenced in a study of T cell responses to AZD1222 COVID-19 vaccine. Data came from immunoSEQ multiplex PCR; TCRdb stores just in-frame clones and leaves some out. This sample yields 90,000 to 100,000 clones, of which roughly nine tenths are seen a single time; 3.7% belongs to the top ten. The sequenced sample was peripheral blood, obtained on day 0 of AZD1222 vaccination. Source of these receptors: an adult in good health.

The chain combines TRBV4-1 with TRBJ1-6; maybe TRBD1 (5 bases). The CDR3 consists of 15 residues. V dropped 0 bases and J dropped 8 bases, with 11 bases sitting between them. Germline V gives CDR1 MGHRA, CDR2 YSYEKL. This chain's CDR3 is CASSQERQGDSPLHF. CDR3 bases: TGCGCCAGCAGCCAAGAACGCCAGGGAGATTCACCCCTCCACTTT.

This clone has a single count. The V gene is TRBV5-8, the J gene TRBJ1-6; 7 bases agree with TRBD1. V lost 2 bases, J lost 6 bases, and 8 bases stayed unmatched. Germline V gene sequence: CDR1 SGHTS, CDR2 YDEGEE. The CDR3 covers 16 residues. The CDR3 here is CASSFQLYRGNSPLHF. CDR3 sequence (DNA): TGTGCCAGCAGCTTCCAATTATACAGGGGTAATTCACCCCTCCACTTT.

The chain has TRBV10-3 and TRBJ1-1; D remains unclear. Germline V gives CDR1 ENHRY, CDR2 SYGVKD. The CDR3 is made up of 13 amino acids. V lost 7 bases and J 3 bases, leaving 12 bases between the germline ends. The CDR3 loop reads CAINHNLHTEAFF. In nucleotides, the CDR3 is TGTGCCATCAATCACAACCTTCACACTGAAGCTTTCTTT.

The chain combines TRBV19 with TRBJ1-2, with TRBD1 as a possible D gene (5 bases). V lost 3 bases to trimming and J lost 7 bases, with 15 bases between them. Looked up from germline, CDR1 is LNHDA and CDR2 is SQIVND (reference sequence). The CDR3 has 14 amino acids. Written as DNA, the CDR3 is TGTGCCAGTAGTATCGTGGGACCGCTGCTTGGCTACACCTTC. Protein: CASSIVGPLLGYTF.

V usage is TRBV4-1 and J usage is TRBJ1-2; perhaps TRBD1 as D (5 bases). The germline CDR1 and CDR2 sequences are MGHRA and YSYEKL. The CDR3 runs 15 residues. Trimming stripped 7 bases from V and 4 bases from J, with 19 bases between. The CDR3 region has the DNA TGCGCCAGCACCGTCGACCCGGGACGGCCCTATGGCTACACCTTC. Translation: CASTVDPGRPYGYTF.

The chain joins TRBV10-3 to TRBJ1-2, with TRBD1 matching 7 bases. This CDR3 has 14 amino acids. The V segment lost 6 bases and the J segment 7 bases; nucleotides outside the gene matches: 11. Germline CDR1 is ENHRY and CDR2 is SYGVKD. The CDR3 here is CAISRVTGATGYTF. CDR3 DNA: TGTGCCATCAGCCGCGTTACAGGGGCTACTGGCTACACCTTC.

The chain is built from TRBV3-1 (or the pseudogene TRBV3-2) and TRBJ2-1, with 9 bases identical to TRBD2. Germline CDR1 reads LGHDT; CDR2 reads YNNKEL (reference sequence). V dropped 3 bases and J dropped 5; count of bases not matched to a gene: 2. The length of the CDR3 is 14 residues. The CDR3 bases are TGTGCCAGCAGCCACCTAGCGGGGAACAATGAGCAGTTCTTC. It specifies CASSHLAGNNEQFF.

This chain uses TRBV6-5 with TRBJ2-7; 15 nucleotides agree with TRBD2. The CDR3 has 15 amino acids. V gave up 6 bases and J gave up 6 bases; unmatched junction bases: 6. Germline V gives CDR1 MNHEY, CDR2 SVGAGI. Here the CDR3 DNA reads TGTGCCAGCAGCCGGACTAGCGGGGGGGTCGGCGAGCAGTACTTC. It encodes CASSRTSGGVGEQYF.

The V call is TRBV12-3 or TRBV12-4, the J call TRBJ2-3, with no clear D. The CDR3 contains 10 residues. Trimming removed 4 bases from V and 11 bases from J, with 7 bases in between. The CDR3 DNA is TGTGCCAGCAGTTCATCCCAGCAGTATTTT. Its translation is CASSSSQQYF.

The chain has TRBV5-1 and TRBJ1-5; D unclear. Germline CDR1 reads SGHRS; CDR2 reads YFSETQ. Deletions cut 4 bases from V and 2 bases from J, with 10 bases between. The CDR3 has 14 residues. The CDR3, as DNA: TGCGCCAGCAGCCCGGGCCTGGGCAATCAGCCCCAGCATTTT. Its translation: CASSPGLGNQPQHF.

The chain combines TRBV18 with TRBJ1-1; D gene ambiguous. V lost 2 bases, J lost 1 base, and 8 bases lay in between. CDR3 length: 14 residues. Germline lookup yields CDR1 KGHSH and CDR2 LQKENI. This chain's CDR3 is CASSPFKGNTEAFF. The CDR3 DNA reads as TGTGCCAGCTCACCATTCAAGGGGAACACTGAAGCTTTCTTT.

In its sample, this clone was seen a few times. This sample also contains other DNA sequences that code for the same CDR3. The chain employs TRBV7-9 and TRBJ1-2; 7 nucleotides agree with TRBD1. The CDR3 sequence is 15 residues long. Trimming took 4 bases from V and 2 from J; bases not matched to a gene: 7. Germline loops: CDR1 SEHNR, CDR2 FQNEAQ (reference sequence). CDR3 sequence (DNA): TGTGCCAGCAGCTCTGGGACAGACTTCAACTATGGCTACACCTTC. It specifies CASSSGTDFNYGYTF.

This chain joins TRBV25-1 and TRBJ1-2; D uncertain. V shed 3 bases and J shed 4 bases, with 0 bases lying between them. The CDR3 contains 10 residues. Germline V CDR1 and CDR2: MGHDK, SYGVNS. The CDR3 sequence: CASSDYGYTF. The CDR3 nucleotides are TGTGCCAGCAGTGACTATGGCTACACCTTC.

The chain uses TRBV5-1 and TRBJ1-1; D is ambiguous. Germline CDR1 SGHRS, CDR2 YFSETQ. The CDR3 runs to 13 residues. V shed 5 bases and J shed 4 bases, with 12 bases lying between them. The CDR3 DNA reads TGCGCCAGCAGTAAGAAAGCAGGCACTGAAGCTTTCTTT. It yields the protein CASSKKAGTEAFF.

In this sample, this clone turned up a few times. The V call is TRBV15, the J call TRBJ2-2; 7 positions match TRBD1. This CDR3 is 14 amino acids long. Germline CDR1 LNHNV, CDR2 YYDKDF (reference sequence). V was pared by 8 bases and J by 7 bases, with 10 bases of the junction left unmatched. The CDR3 sequence: CATEDRARGGELFF. The CDR3 nucleotides read TGTGCCACCGAAGACAGGGCGAGAGGCGGGGAGCTGTTTTTT.